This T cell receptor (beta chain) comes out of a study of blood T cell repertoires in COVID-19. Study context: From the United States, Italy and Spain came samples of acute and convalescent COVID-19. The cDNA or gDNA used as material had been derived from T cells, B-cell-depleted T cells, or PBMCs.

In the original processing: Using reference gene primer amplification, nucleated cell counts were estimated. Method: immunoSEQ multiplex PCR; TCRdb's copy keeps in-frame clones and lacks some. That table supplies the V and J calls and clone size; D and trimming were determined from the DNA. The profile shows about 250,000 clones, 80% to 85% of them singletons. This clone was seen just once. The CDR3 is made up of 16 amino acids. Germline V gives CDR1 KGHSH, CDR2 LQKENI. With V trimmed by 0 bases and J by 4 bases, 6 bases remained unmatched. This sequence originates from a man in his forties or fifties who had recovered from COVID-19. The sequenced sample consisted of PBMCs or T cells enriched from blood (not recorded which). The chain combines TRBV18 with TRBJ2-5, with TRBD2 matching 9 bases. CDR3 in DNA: TGTGCCAGCTCACCACCGTCTAGCGGGAATGTAGAGACCCAGTACTTC. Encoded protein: CASSPPSSGNVETQYF.